The 25 T cell receptor beta chains given below trace back to one sample, sequenced in a study of CD8 T cells in ankylosing spondylitis. Whole-study results and caveats: In ankylosing spondylitis blood, a motif of roughly 8 highly homologous TCR beta variants appeared characteristic.

The antigens of these receptors remain unknown. In TCRdb, the 5' RACE reads were re-called with MiXCR into one record per CDR3 protein. The sample holds a few hundred thousand distinct CDR3 sequences, 20% to 25% seen once. The source material was blood, either unsorted or a sorted T cell fraction (not recorded which). These receptors were collected from a male donor with ankylosing spondylitis.

The CDR3 reads CASSVVSSVSYNEQFF. CDR3 nucleotide sequence: TGTGCCAGCAGCGTAGTATCCAGCGTCTCCTACAATGAGCAGTTCTTC. The genes are TRBV9 and TRBJ2-1; D is unclear. The CDR3 contains 16 residues. Germline CDR1 and CDR2: SGDLS and YYNGEE. V lost 0 bases and J 0 bases, leaving 10 bases between the germline ends. Based on the CDR3 plus reference TRBV9 and TRBJ2-1, the full variable domain is DSGVTQTPKHLITATGQRVTLRCSPRSGDLSVYWYQQSLDQGLQFLIQYYNGEERAKGNILERFSAQQFPDLHSELNLSSLELGDSALYFCASSVVSSVSYNEQFFGPGTRLTVL.

There are a few counts of this clonotype. CDR3 nucleotides: TGTGCCAGCAGCCGACAGGGGGCAGGGGGCACAGATACGCAGTATTTT. It yields the protein CASSRQGAGGTDTQYF. This chain links TRBV12-3 or TRBV12-4 with TRBJ2-3, with TRBD1 identical over 10 bases. This CDR3 is 16 amino acids long. Unmatched junction bases numbered 7, after V lost 6 bases and J lost 1 base.

This clonotype appeared a few times. This rearrangement joins TRBV30 to TRBJ1-2; D ambiguous. V was clipped by 3 bases and J by 4 bases, with 12 bases between them. Germline loops: CDR1 GTSNPN, CDR2 SVGIG (reference sequence). The CDR3 contains 13 residues. DNA of the CDR3: TGTGCCTGGAGCGCCAGCCGGACCTATGGCTACACCTTC. It codes for CAWSASRTYGYTF.

The J gene is TRBJ2-3, the V gene TRBV9; 13 nucleotides align to TRBD2. Looked up from germline, CDR1 is SGDLS and CDR2 is YYNGEE. Unmatched junction bases numbered 12, after V lost 4 bases and J lost 1 base. This CDR3 has 19 residues. The CDR3 sequence: CASSPARLAGGRGTDTQYF. In DNA form, the CDR3 reads TGTGCCAGCAGCCCCGCTCGACTAGCGGGAGGACGCGGCACAGATACGCAGTATTTT.

This clonotype was counted only a few times. This chain joins TRBV18 and TRBJ2-5; D is undetermined. The CDR3 runs to 12 residues. The germline V and J ends were trimmed by 6 bases and 2 bases, with 7 bases remaining between them. Germline-derived CDR1 and CDR2 are KGHSH and LQKENI. CDR3 nucleotides: TGTGCCAGCTCCGATCTACAAGAGACCCAGTACTTC. Its protein product is CASSDLQETQYF.

The genes are TRBV20-1 and TRBJ2-3; 8 nucleotides line up with TRBD2. The CDR3 contains 16 residues. Germline V gene lookup returns CDR1 DFQATT and CDR2 SNEGSKA (reference sequence). V shed 7 bases and J 6 bases; nucleotides not matched to a gene: 18. CDR3 sequence reads: CSGGGRFGYTADTQYF. DNA of the CDR3: TGCAGTGGAGGCGGGAGGTTTGGGTACACGGCGGATACGCAGTATTTT.

The chain carries TRBV5-1 and TRBJ1-2; tentative D call: TRBD1 (5 bases). This CDR3 has 14 residues. The V gene lost 3 bases and the J gene lost 3 bases, with 12 bases spanning the gap. Germline lookup yields CDR1 SGHRS and CDR2 YFSETQ. The CDR3 DNA is TGCGCCAGCAGCTGGCCGGGACGGGACTATGGCTACACCTTC. Amino acid sequence: CASSWPGRDYGYTF. Based on the CDR3 plus reference TRBV5-1 and TRBJ1-2, the full variable domain is KAGVTQTPRYLIKTRGQQVTLSCSPISGHRSVSWYQQTPGQGLQFLFEYFSETQRNKGNFPGRFSGRQFSNSRSEMNVSTLELGDSALYLCASSWPGRDYGYTFGSGTRLTVV.

This clonotype was seen many times. The chain uses TRBV10-1 and TRBJ2-2; D gene ambiguous. Germline CDR1 reads WNHNN; CDR2 reads SYGVQD (reference sequence). The length of the CDR3 is 14 residues. Trimming cost V 4 bases and J 6 bases, with 12 bases left between them. CDR3 region: CASSVTRRSGELFF. In DNA, the CDR3 is TGCGCCAGCAGTGTTACCCGCAGGTCCGGGGAGCTGTTTTTT.

Only a few counts were recorded for this clonotype. The DNA for the CDR3 is TGCAGCGTCTCTCCAGGGGGCTTGGATGAGCAGTTCTTC. Its protein product is CSVSPGGLDEQFF. J is TRBJ2-1 and V is TRBV29-1; 8 nucleotides align to TRBD1. Germline assignment: CDR1 SQVTM and CDR2 ANQGSEA. The length of the CDR3 is 13 residues. V trimming: 6 bases; J trimming: 8 bases; junction bases outside the gene matches: 9.

The gene calls are TRBV24-1 and TRBJ2-3; no reliable D call. Trimming took off 5 bases at V and 1 base at J, with 9 bases between the two ends. The CDR3 extends over 14 amino acids. Germline CDR1 KGHDR, CDR2 SFDVKD. CDR3 nucleotides: TGTGCCACCAGTGGCGGTACTCGCACAGATACGCAGTATTTT. Its protein product is CATSGGTRTDTQYF.

This sequence joins TRBV20-1 and TRBJ2-5, with D maybe TRBD1 (6 bases). This CDR3 has 14 amino acids. Trimming pared 3 bases from V and 3 bases from J, leaving 14 bases between. Germline-derived CDR1 and CDR2 are DFQATT and SNEGSKA (reference sequence). CDR3 DNA: TGCAGTGCTAGCGGACAGAGGACTGAAGAGACCCAGTACTTC. This translates into CSASGQRTEETQYF.

This clonotype was observed a handful of times. This chain joins TRBV29-1 and TRBJ2-2; 8 bases agree with TRBD2. The ends lost 4 bases at V and 4 bases at J; junction bases unmatched: 5. Germline V gene sequence: CDR1 SQVTM, CDR2 ANQGSEA. The CDR3 extends over 14 amino acids. Here the CDR3 reads CSVVRAGGTGELFF. CDR3 coding DNA: TGCAGCGTTGTCAGGGCGGGAGGCACCGGGGAGCTGTTTTTT.

This clonotype was counted between two and nine times. The rearrangement links TRBV20-1 to TRBJ2-5; D unresolved. Germline CDR1 is DFQATT and CDR2 is SNEGSKA (reference sequence). The CDR3 is 15 amino acids. V gave up 0 bases and J gave up 2 bases, with 13 bases separating them. CDR3 DNA sequence: TGCAGTGCTAGAGATGCTGTATTACCGCAAGAGACCCAGTACTTC. Its translation: CSARDAVLPQETQYF.

This clonotype was counted between two and nine times. In nucleotides, the CDR3 is TGTGCCAGCAGCAAATTCACCGGGACTAGCGGGCCCTACGAGCAGTACTTC. Its protein product is CASSKFTGTSGPYEQYF. J is TRBJ2-7 and V is TRBV7-9; TRBD2 matches 12 bases. Germline V gives CDR1 SEHNR, CDR2 FQNEAQ (reference sequence). This CDR3 has 17 residues. V was clipped by 5 bases and J by 2 bases; unmatched bases: 10.

V and J are TRBV12-5 and TRBJ2-5, with TRBD1 matching 8 bases. J lost 5 bases, V lost 5 bases, and 7 bases had no gene match. CDR3 size: 14 residues. Germline V gives CDR1 LGHNT, CDR2 FRNRAP. CDR3: CASGPQTGEETQYF. In nucleotides, the CDR3 is TGTGCTAGTGGTCCCCAGACAGGGGAGGAGACCCAGTACTTC.

This clonotype was observed a handful of times. The chain carries TRBV2 and TRBJ2-3, with D possibly being TRBD1 or TRBD2 (5 bases each). CDR3 length: 15 amino acids. CDR1 and CDR2 (germline): SNHLY, FYNNEI. Trimming took off 2 bases at V and 7 bases at J, with 16 bases between the two ends. The CDR3 coding sequence is TGTGCCAGCAGTGAATGGGACCCCCGGACTCATACGCAGTATTTT. Protein sequence: CASSEWDPRTHTQYF.

V usage is TRBV11-2 and J usage is TRBJ2-5; TRBD2 is a possible D gene (5 bases). This CDR3 region has 16 residues. The V and J ends lost 5 bases and 2 bases respectively, with 18 bases between them. Germline CDR1 SGHAT, CDR2 FQNNGV. The CDR3 region is CASSGGPVARQETQYF. CDR3 nucleotide sequence: TGTGCCAGCAGCGGAGGCCCCGTAGCCCGTCAAGAGACCCAGTACTTC.

This clonotype was recorded a few times. The chain employs TRBV28 and TRBJ2-2, with a weak D call TRBD2 (7 bases). This CDR3 comprises 17 residues. With 3 bases removed from V and 4 bases from J, the gap between germline ends came to 18 bases. Looked up from germline, CDR1 is MDHEN and CDR2 is SYDVKM. CDR3 protein: CASSLGLRGASTGELFF. The CDR3 region has the DNA TGTGCCAGCAGTTTGGGCCTCCGGGGGGCGTCCACCGGGGAGCTGTTTTTT.

This clonotype was seen only a few times. The rearrangement uses TRBV28 and TRBJ2-7; the D call may be TRBD1 or TRBD2 (6 bases each). Germline V gene data show CDR1 as MDHEN and CDR2 as SYDVKM. This CDR3 has 13 residues. V was clipped by 6 bases and J by 2 bases, with 11 bases between them. CDR3 in DNA: TGTGCCAGCAGCCGGGGGCCCCCCTACGAGCAGTACTTC. Its translation is CASSRGPPYEQYF.

A single count supports this clonotype. This rearrangement joins TRBV2 to TRBJ1-5; a possible D gene is TRBD1 (6 bases). CDR1 and CDR2 from the germline V gene are SNHLY and FYNNEI. Trimming shortened V by 2 bases and J by 6 bases, and 14 bases separated the two germline ends. This CDR3 has 15 residues. For the CDR3, the DNA is TGTGCCAGCAGTGAACTGGACAGAACGGGTCAGCCCCAGCATTTT. Translating it yields CASSELDRTGQPQHF.

This chain uses TRBV6-1 with TRBJ2-1, with D possibly being TRBD2 (6 bases). The CDR3 covers 16 residues. Germline assignment: CDR1 MNHNS and CDR2 SASEGT. V dropped 1 base and J dropped 4 bases, with 14 bases sitting between them. CDR3 in amino acids: CASSEVSGQAYNEQFF. For the CDR3, the DNA is TGTGCCAGCAGTGAAGTAAGCGGGCAGGCATACAATGAGCAGTTCTTC.

The sample holds many counts of this clonotype. The rearrangement links TRBV29-1 to TRBJ1-1; the D gene is possibly TRBD1 (5 bases). This CDR3 has 14 residues. Trimming removed 7 bases at V and 1 base at J, with 16 bases between. Germline loops: CDR1 SQVTM, CDR2 ANQGSEA. CDR3 in amino acids: CSARPGPSNTEAFF. The CDR3, as DNA: TGCAGCGCGAGACCGGGACCTTCGAACACTGAAGCTTTCTTT.

The CDR3 nucleotides are TGTGCCCTTTTCCAGGGCCGGAGCTCCTACAATGAGCAGTTCTTC. Translation: CALFQGRSSYNEQFF. The chain has TRBV25-1 and TRBJ2-1; D may be TRBD1 (5 bases). V shed 11 bases and J shed 0 bases, with 17 bases lying between them. CDR1 is MGHDK, CDR2 SYGVNS, per germline. The CDR3 runs 15 residues.

This clonotype was recorded a few times. The chain joins TRBV19 to TRBJ1-1, with D possibly being TRBD1 (5 bases). Germline CDR1 LNHDA, CDR2 SQIVND (reference sequence). The CDR3 covers 14 residues. The V end lost 8 bases, the J end lost 0 bases, and 13 bases lay between the germline ends. For the CDR3, the DNA is TGTGCCAGTTCGGACAATCCCATGAACACTGAAGCTTTCTTT. Amino acids: CASSDNPMNTEAFF.

This CDR3 is CSARLAGGHNEQFF. Written as DNA, the CDR3 is TGCAGTGCAAGACTAGCGGGAGGGCACAATGAGCAGTTCTTC. The chain recombines TRBV20-1 with TRBJ2-1; 14 bases are shared with TRBD2. The CDR3 has 14 amino acids. Germline trimming cut 6 bases from V and 5 bases from J; bases unmatched to any gene: 3. Looked up from germline, CDR1 is DFQATT and CDR2 is SNEGSKA (reference sequence).